This is a list of T cell receptor beta chains from one sample in a study of blood T cells in healthy people across ages. TCRdb passed the 5' RACE reads through MiXCR, listing each CDR3 protein once. Seen here are approximately 1,000,000 distinct CDR3 sequences, roughly two fifths observed once, and the top ten hold around 13%. The material sequenced was blood. Receptors originate from a man between 18 and 29 years old in good health. Both conserved end residues are part of each CDR3. Each record gives: V gene, D gene, J gene, clone size, CDR3 protein, CDR3 DNA. D genes are given only for firm matches. Clone size is stated in some rows and not others, as once, few, many or a class when expanded.

>TRBV20-1|-|TRBJ2-2|-
CSARAGRDSHTGELFF
TGCAGTGCTAGGGCAGGGCGGGACAGCCACACCGGGGAGCTGTTTTTT
>TRBV6-6|-|TRBJ1-2|-
CASTRAGPSLSYSYTF
TGTGCCAGCACCCGGGCAGGGCCATCACTAAGCTATAGCTACACCTTC
>TRBV4-1|-|TRBJ1-2|-
CASSQDTGQGPIPSGYTF
TGCGCCAGCAGCCAAGATACCGGGCAGGGACCCATTCCTAGCGGCTACACCTTC
>TRBV5-1|-|TRBJ2-7|-
CASSLEVNSDEQYF
TGCGCCAGCAGCTTGGAAGTCAATAGCGACGAGCAGTACTTC
>TRBV12-3/TRBV12-4|-|TRBJ2-1|-
CASLNFNEQFF
TGTGCCAGCCTCAACTTCAATGAGCAGTTCTTC
>TRBV6-2/TRBV6-3|TRBD1|TRBJ1-5|-
CASSYVRTGGNQPQHF
TGTGCCAGCAGTTACGTCAGGACAGGGGGGAATCAGCCCCAGCATTTT
>TRBV29-1|-|TRBJ2-5|many
CSVDLRAQYQETQYF
TGCAGCGTTGATTTAAGGGCTCAGTACCAAGAGACCCAGTACTTC
>TRBV28|-|TRBJ2-7|few
CASSLSGLEQYF
TGTGCCAGCAGTTTATCAGGGCTCGAGCAGTACTTC
>TRBV13|-|TRBJ2-7|-
CASSLDLQGGNYEQYF
TGTGCCAGCAGCCTAGATCTACAGGGTGGCAACTACGAGCAGTACTTC
>TRBV5-1|-|TRBJ2-1|few
CASSARVESSYNEQFF
TGCGCCAGCAGCGCGAGAGTAGAGAGCTCCTACAATGAGCAGTTCTTC
>TRBV5-1|TRBD1|TRBJ1-4|-
CASSLGGQGQNNEKLFF
TGCGCCAGCAGCTTGGGGGGACAGGGACAAAATAATGAAAAACTGTTTTTT
>TRBV5-4|-|TRBJ1-6|few
CASSWTPTRKDSPLHF
TGTGCCAGCAGCTGGACCCCGACCCGCAAGGATTCACCCCTCCACTTT
>TRBV24-1|-|TRBJ1-5|-
CATSKNCVWGDVHF
TGTGCCACCAGCAAGAACTGTGTTTGGGGGGATGTGCATTTT
>TRBV12-3/TRBV12-4|TRBD2|TRBJ2-2|-
CASGFRGANTGELFF
TGTGCCAGCGGCTTTCGGGGGGCGAACACCGGGGAGCTGTTTTTT
>TRBV30|-|TRBJ2-1|few
CAWSVSASSSEQFF
TGTGCCTGGAGTGTATCAGCTAGCTCGAGTGAGCAGTTCTTC
>TRBV11-2|-|TRBJ2-7|many
CASSMDSYEQYF
TGTGCCAGCAGCATGGACAGCTACGAGCAGTACTTC
>TRBV27|-|TRBJ1-5|-
CASSFREYSNQPQHF
TGTGCCAGCAGTTTTCGGGAATATAGCAATCAGCCCCAGCATTTT
>TRBV7-2|-|TRBJ2-5|once
CASSLGGYRDEQYF
TGTGCCAGCAGCTTAGGGGGCTACCGGGATGAGCAGTACTTC
>TRBV29-1|-|TRBJ1-2|many
CSVEDRGGYTF
TGCAGCGTTGAAGATCGTGGGGGCTACACCTTC
>TRBV6-5|-|TRBJ2-7|once
CASSAPGEGEQYF
TGTGCCAGCAGTGCCCCAGGGGAAGGCGAGCAGTACTTC
>TRBV7-3|-|TRBJ1-1|-
CASSLTFRGAGTEAFF
TGTGCCAGCAGCTTAACTTTTCGGGGGGCAGGCACTGAAGCTTTCTTT
>TRBV20-1|-|TRBJ2-1|-
CSARDEAGPNNEQFF
TGCAGTGCTAGAGATGAGGCGGGACCAAATAATGAGCAGTTCTTC
>TRBV12-3/TRBV12-4|-|TRBJ2-3|few
CASSFKGADTQYF
TGTGCCAGCAGTTTTAAGGGGGCAGATACGCAGTATTTT
>TRBV7-6|-|TRBJ2-4|few
CASSQYTAREREQYF
TGTGCCAGCAGCCAATACACCGCCCGGGAGAGGGAGCAGTACTTC
>TRBV12-3/TRBV12-4|TRBD1|TRBJ1-5|-
CASSLAGTGSNQPQHF
TGTGCCAGCAGTTTAGCCGGGACAGGGAGCAATCAGCCCCAGCATTTT
>TRBV5-6|-|TRBJ1-5|few
CASSLWSGRGSNQPQHF
TGTGCCAGCAGCTTGTGGTCAGGGAGGGGTAGCAATCAGCCCCAGCATTTT
>TRBV5-1|-|TRBJ2-3|-
CASREGGADTQYF
TGCGCCAGCAGGGAAGGAGGGGCCGATACGCAGTATTTT